This T cell receptor (beta chain) is drawn from a study of pediatric ulcerative colitis. Study-wide background: Six or seven patients showed pancolitis and two showed left-sided colitis. Overall study findings and caveats: Blood-rectal clonal overlap within each person was significantly higher in ulcerative colitis patients than controls.

In regard to this clone: The antigen remains undetermined.

Assay: immunoSEQ multiplex PCR; the TCRdb copy retains only in-frame clones and omits some. The repertoire consists of 30,000 to 35,000 clones, with about 81% occurring once and the leading ten covering about 1.1%. The germline V gene encodes CDR1 MGHRA and CDR2 YSYEKL. Between the trimmed V and J ends, which lost 0 bases and 2 bases, there was a span of 10 bases. The CDR3 is 16 residues long. The rectum was sampled with one to two pinch biopsies at colonoscopy. This sequence originates from a boy aged 5-17 years with mild ulcerative colitis. The genes are TRBV4-1 and TRBJ2-2; D gene uncertain. Sequenced input: gut tissue. In nucleotides, the CDR3 is TGCGCCAGCAGCCAAGAACCAGCCATTAACACCGGGGAGCTGTTTTTT. Encoded protein: CASSQEPAINTGELFF.